This T cell receptor (beta chain) was documented in a study of cytomegalovirus exposure and HLA in healthy donors. As for the study in general: Of around 400 genotyped donors, 81% grouped in the Caucasian-associated ancestry cluster.

This CDR3 region has 13 residues. Per germline, CDR1 GTSNPN and CDR2 SVGIG (reference sequence). The germline V and J ends were trimmed by 0 bases and 7 bases, with 13 bases remaining between them. Study outcomes and limitations: Later analysis revealed greater clonal expansion in HLA-associated TCR beta chains than in equally common others.

Worth noting for this clone: What it binds is not known.

PCR employed 60 Vbeta and 13 Jbeta primers. Profiling relied on immunoSEQ multiplex PCR, and the TCRdb table lists in-frame clones only, not all of them. The sample records under 150,000 clones, about 79% being singletons. The rearrangement joins TRBV30 to TRBJ2-7, with D possibly matching TRBD2 (6 bases). This clonotype was sampled from a young man in good health and CMV-seropositive. The sample comprised PBMCs. The CDR3 loop is CAWSVNNRGEQYF. CDR3 coding DNA: TGTGCCTGGAGTGTAAACAATCGGGGGGAGCAGTACTTC.